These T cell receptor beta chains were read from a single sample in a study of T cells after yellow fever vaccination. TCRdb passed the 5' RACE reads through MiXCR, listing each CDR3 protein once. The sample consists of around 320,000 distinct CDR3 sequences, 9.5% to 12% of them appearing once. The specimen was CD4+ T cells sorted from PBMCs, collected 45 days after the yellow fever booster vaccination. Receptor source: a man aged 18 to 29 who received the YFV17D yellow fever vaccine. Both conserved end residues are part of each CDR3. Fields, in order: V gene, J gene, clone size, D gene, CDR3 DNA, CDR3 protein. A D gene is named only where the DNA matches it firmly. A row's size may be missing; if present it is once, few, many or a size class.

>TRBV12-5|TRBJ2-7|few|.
TGTGCTAGTGGTTCCCTCCCGCAGTCCTACGAGCAGTACTTC
CASGSLPQSYEQYF
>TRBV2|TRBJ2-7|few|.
TGTGCCAGCAGTGGTGGACTCCACTCCTACGAGCAGTACTTC
CASSGGLHSYEQYF
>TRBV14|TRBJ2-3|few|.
TGTGCCAGCAGCCAAACCTATCCCGGATCGGTATATACGCAGTATTTT
CASSQTYPGSVYTQYF
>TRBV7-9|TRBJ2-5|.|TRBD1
TGTGCCAGCAGCCTTACCGGGACAGTCCAAGAGACCCAGTACTTC
CASSLTGTVQETQYF
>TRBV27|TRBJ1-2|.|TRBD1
TGTGCCAGCAGTTCTGGACAGGGAGGTCACTATGGCTACACCTTC
CASSSGQGGHYGYTF
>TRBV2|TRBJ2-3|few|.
TGTGCCAGCACCCTGACAAGGCAGGCAGATACGCAGTATTTT
CASTLTRQADTQYF
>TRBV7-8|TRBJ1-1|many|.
TGTGCCAGCAGCACCAGGGTGAACACTGAAGCTTTCTTT
CASSTRVNTEAFF
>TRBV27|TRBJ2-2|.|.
TGTGCCAGCAGGGGGGGCTGGTCGGACGGGGAGCTGTTTTTT
CASRGGWSDGELFF
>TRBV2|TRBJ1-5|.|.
TGTGCCAGCAAGACAGCCCTCAATCAGCCCCAGCATTTT
CASKTALNQPQHF
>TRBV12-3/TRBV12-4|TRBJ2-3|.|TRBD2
TGTGCCAGCGGACCCAGCGGGGGTAGGGTAGATACGCAGTATTTT
CASGPSGGRVDTQYF
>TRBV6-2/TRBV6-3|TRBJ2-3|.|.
TGTGCCAGCACCGGGATTAGCACAGATACGCAGTATTTT
CASTGISTDTQYF
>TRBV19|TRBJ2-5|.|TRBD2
TGTGCCAGTAGTCGACTAGCGGGGCAGCAAGAGACCCAGTACTTC
CASSRLAGQQETQYF
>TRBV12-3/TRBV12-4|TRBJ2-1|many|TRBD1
TGTGCCAGCAGCCCGGGACAGGACTCCTACAATGAGCAGTTCTTC
CASSPGQDSYNEQFF
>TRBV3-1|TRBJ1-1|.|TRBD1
TGTGCCAGCAGCCCGGGACAGCCGAACACTGAAGCTTTCTTT
CASSPGQPNTEAFF
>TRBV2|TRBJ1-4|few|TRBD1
TGTGCCAGCAGTGAGTCCGGGACAGGGGATGAAAAACTGTTTTTT
CASSESGTGDEKLFF
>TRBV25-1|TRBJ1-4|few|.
TGTGCCAGCTCTGGGCCCGGTACTAATGAAAAACTGTTTTTT
CASSGPGTNEKLFF
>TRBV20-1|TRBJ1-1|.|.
TGCAGTGCTAGAGATCCTCGCCCGGACGGGAACACTGAAGCTTTCTTT
CSARDPRPDGNTEAFF
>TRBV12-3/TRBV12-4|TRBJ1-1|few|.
TGTGCCAGCAGTTTAGCAGCCCGGGATGAAGCTTTCTTT
CASSLAARDEAFF
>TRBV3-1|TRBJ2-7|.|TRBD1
TGTGCCAGCAGCGCCTATGGACAGGGCTATGACGAGCAGTACTTC
CASSAYGQGYDEQYF
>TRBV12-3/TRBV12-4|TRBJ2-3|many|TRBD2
TGTGCCAGCAGTTCCAGGACTAGCGGGAGGGCGGATACGCAGTATTTT
CASSSRTSGRADTQYF
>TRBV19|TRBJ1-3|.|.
TGTGCCTGTTCGACCGGGGGAAACACCATATATTTT
CACSTGGNTIYF
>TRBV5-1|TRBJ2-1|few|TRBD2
TGCGCCAGCAGCTTGGGGGGGGGAATGATACACCGGGAGCAGTTCTTC
CASSLGGGMIHREQFF
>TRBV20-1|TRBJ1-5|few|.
TGCAGTGCTAGAGACCATAGGGACTTTGGTAGACAGCCCCAGCATTTT
CSARDHRDFGRQPQHF
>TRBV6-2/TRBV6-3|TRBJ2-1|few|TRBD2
TGTGCCAGCAGCAACCGGGGACTAGCCTACAATGAGCAGTTCTTC
CASSNRGLAYNEQFF
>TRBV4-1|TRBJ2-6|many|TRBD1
TGCGCCAGCAGCCAACCGGGACAGATGCTCTCTGGGGCCAACGTCCTGACTTTC
CASSQPGQMLSGANVLTF
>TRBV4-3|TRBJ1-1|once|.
TGCGCCAGCAGCCAAGATCGTAAGGGCGGTTTGGGAGCTTTCTTT
CASSQDRKGGLGAFF
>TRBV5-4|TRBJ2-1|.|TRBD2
TGTGCTTGTGGACTAGCGGGGGGGCTAGACAATGAGCAGTTCTTC
CACGLAGGLDNEQFF
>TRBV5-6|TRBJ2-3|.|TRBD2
TGTGCCAGCAGCCCACCCAGCGGGGGGGCCCCAGATACGCAGTATTTT
CASSPPSGGAPDTQYF
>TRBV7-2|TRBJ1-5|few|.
TGTGCCAGCACCAACCTCCCTGAACCCCAGCATTTT
CASTNLPEPQHF
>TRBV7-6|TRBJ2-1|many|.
TGTGCCAGCAGCTTAAGGGCCACAACCTACAATGAGCAGTTCTTC
CASSLRATTYNEQFF
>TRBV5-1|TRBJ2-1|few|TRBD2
TGCGCCAGCAGCTTGGAGGGACTAGATGAGCAGTTCTTC
CASSLEGLDEQFF
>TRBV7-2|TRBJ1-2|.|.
TGTGCCAGCAGCTTAGAAGATTGGGCCCCCTCCCGTACCTTC
CASSLEDWAPSRTF
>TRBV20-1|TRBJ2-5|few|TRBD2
TGCAGTGCTAGAGAGACGTTAGCGGGGGGGAGAGATAGGTTC
CSARETLAGGRDRF
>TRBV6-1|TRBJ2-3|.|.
TGTGCCAGCGGGATAGCCAGGGGAGGTCCAGGAGATACGCAGTATTTT
CASGIARGGPGDTQYF
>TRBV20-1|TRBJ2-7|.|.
TGCAGTGCTAGAAATTCTTGGCGGGACACCATCTACTACGAGCAGTACTTC
CSARNSWRDTIYYEQYF
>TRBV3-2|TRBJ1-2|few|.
TGTGCCAGCAGCCAAGTCACCGGGGATGGCTACACCTTC
CASSQVTGDGYTF
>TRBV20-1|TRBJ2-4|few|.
TGCAGTGCTACCTCGAGGGCCGACAAAAACATTCAGTACTTC
CSATSRADKNIQYF
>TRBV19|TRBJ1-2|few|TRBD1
TGTGCCAGCCACGCGGGACAGCCCTCCGCTAACTATGGCTACACCTTC
CASHAGQPSANYGYTF
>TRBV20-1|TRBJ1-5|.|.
TGCAGTACCGGGAGGCGACAGGCCTATCAGCCCCAGCATTTT
CSTGRRQAYQPQHF
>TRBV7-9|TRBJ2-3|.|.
TGTGCCAGCAGCACAGATAGCGGACTCACAGATACGCAGTATTTT
CASSTDSGLTDTQYF
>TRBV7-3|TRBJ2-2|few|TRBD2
TGTGCCAGCAGCTTAATGGCGGGGGGGGACACCGGGGAGCTGTTTTTT
CASSLMAGGDTGELFF
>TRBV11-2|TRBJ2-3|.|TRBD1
TGTGCCAGCAGCCCCAGGGGGTCCGGCACAGATACGCAGTATTTT
CASSPRGSGTDTQYF
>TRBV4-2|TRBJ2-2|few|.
TGTGCCAGCAGCCAAGAGGGCTCCGTTCGCACCGGGGAGCTGTTTTTT
CASSQEGSVRTGELFF
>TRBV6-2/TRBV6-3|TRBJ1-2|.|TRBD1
TGTGCCAGCAGGGAACTGGACAGGGGACACGGCTACACCTTC
CASRELDRGHGYTF
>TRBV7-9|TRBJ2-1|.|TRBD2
TGTGCCAGCAGCGTGCCACTAGCGTCAGCGTTCTTC
CASSVPLASAFF
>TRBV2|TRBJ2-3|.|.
TGTGCCAGCAGTGAAGCGCTGAGGACAGATACGCAGTATTTT
CASSEALRTDTQYF
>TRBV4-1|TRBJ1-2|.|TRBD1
TGCGCCAGCAGCCAAGGGATCCAGGGGGCGCGTTATGGCTACACCTTC
CASSQGIQGARYGYTF
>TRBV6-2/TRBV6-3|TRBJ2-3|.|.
TGTGCCAGCACCGATCCGCCAGGGTCTAGCACAGATACGCAGTATTTT
CASTDPPGSSTDTQYF
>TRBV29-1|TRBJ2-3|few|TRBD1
TGCAGCGTACCGACAGGGTACACAGATACGCAGTATTTT
CSVPTGYTDTQYF
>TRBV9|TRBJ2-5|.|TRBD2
TGTGCCAGCAGCGTCGGCAGCGGGGGGCGATTCGAGGAGACCCAGTACTTC
CASSVGSGGRFEETQYF
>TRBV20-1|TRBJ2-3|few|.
TGCAGTGCTCGGGCGGGACAAATTGCTACAGATACGCAGTATTTT
CSARAGQIATDTQYF
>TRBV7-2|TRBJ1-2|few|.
TGTGCCAGCAGCTTAGCTATAGATAACTATGGCTACACCTTC
CASSLAIDNYGYTF
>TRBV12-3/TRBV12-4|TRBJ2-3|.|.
TGTGCCAGCAGTTTACAGGCAGATACGCAGTATTTT
CASSLQADTQYF
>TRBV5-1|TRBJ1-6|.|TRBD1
TGCGCCAGCAGCCCGACAGGGGATGGTTCACCCCTCCACTTT
CASSPTGDGSPLHF
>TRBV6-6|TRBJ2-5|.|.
TGTGCCAGCGGAGTCTGGGGGGAGACCCAGTACTTC
CASGVWGETQYF
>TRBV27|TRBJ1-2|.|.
TGTGCCAGCAGTTTGACGAGGGGCGATGGCTACACCTTC
CASSLTRGDGYTF
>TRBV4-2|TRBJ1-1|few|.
TGTGCCAGCAGCCATCCCCTAAGGGGGGCGCGGATTACCACTGAAGCTTTCTTT
CASSHPLRGARITTEAFF
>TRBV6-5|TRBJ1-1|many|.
TGTGCCAGCAGTTACTCCCAGGGGACTGAAGCTTTCTTT
CASSYSQGTEAFF